These 29 T cell receptor beta chains came from one sample sequenced in a study of cytotoxic CD8 clonotypes in ibrutinib-treated CLL. The data were produced by immunoSEQ multiplex PCR, yet TCRdb's version contains in-frame clones alone and is incomplete. The data contain fewer than 70,000 clones, less than 75% of them seen just once; the ten biggest clones take up about two fifths. The starting material was PBMCs, obtained after 12 months of ibrutinib treatment. The origin of the receptors is a human donor with chronic lymphocytic leukemia.

V usage is TRBV10-3 and J usage is TRBJ2-7; TRBD1 agrees at 8 bases. V was pared by 4 bases and J by 2 bases, with 13 bases of the junction left unmatched. Germline V lookup: CDR1 ENHRY, CDR2 SYGVKD. The CDR3 totals 17 residues. CDR3 residues: CAISVAFLDRATYEQYF. For the CDR3, the DNA is TGTGCCATCAGTGTGGCGTTTCTGGACAGGGCGACCTACGAGCAGTACTTC.

This chain links TRBV11-1 with TRBJ2-3; D is ambiguous. From germline, CDR1 is SGHAT and CDR2 FQDESV (reference sequence). This CDR3 is 13 amino acids long. V dropped 1 base and J dropped 6 bases, with 8 bases sitting between them. The CDR3 nucleotides are TGTGCCAGCAGCTTAGAACAGCAGGATACGCAGTATTTT. It codes for CASSLEQQDTQYF.

The chain combines TRBV25-1 with TRBJ1-2; a possible D gene is TRBD1 (6 bases). CDR3 length: 14 amino acids. The V end was cut by 4 bases, the J end by 2 bases, with 11 bases between. Germline V gene sequence: CDR1 MGHDK, CDR2 SYGVNS. As DNA, the CDR3 is TGTGCCAGCAGTGGAGGGGGTTACAACTATGGCTACACCTTC. It translates to CASSGGGYNYGYTF.

The chain carries TRBV6-6 and TRBJ1-5; D unresolved. Germline V CDR1 and CDR2: MNHNY, SVGAGI (reference sequence). The CDR3 is 13 residues long. Trimming took off 5 bases at V and 0 bases at J, with 5 bases between the two ends. CDR3 nucleotides: TGTGCCAGCAGTACGAATAGCAATCAGCCCCAGCATTTT. Its protein is CASSTNSNQPQHF.

This clone was picked up a small number of times. The rearrangement joins TRBV7-3 to TRBJ1-5, with 7 bases matching TRBD1. Unmatched junction bases numbered 0, after V lost 2 bases and J lost 5 bases. The CDR3 is 13 residues long. Per germline, CDR1 SGHTA and CDR2 FQGTGA. CDR3 coding DNA: TGTGCCAGCAGCTTACAGGGGGATCAGCCCCAGCATTTT. Its translation is CASSLQGDQPQHF.

The chain employs TRBV28 and TRBJ2-7, with unresolved D. Deletions cut 7 bases from V and 3 bases from J, with 10 bases between. Germline CDR1 reads MDHEN; CDR2 reads SYDVKM. The CDR3 extends over 12 amino acids. The CDR3 sequence: CASNSGYYEQYF. DNA for the CDR3: TGTGCCAGCAATTCAGGATACTACGAGCAGTACTTC.

The V gene is TRBV23-1, the J gene TRBJ1-1; 7 bases line up with TRBD1. TRBV23-1 counts as an open reading frame of uncertain function. With V trimmed by 1 base and J by 5 bases, 7 bases remained unmatched. The CDR3 is 15 residues long. CDR3 DNA sequence: TGCGCCAGCAGTCAATTCAGGGGGACTAATACTGAAGCTTTCTTT. Its protein product is CASSQFRGTNTEAFF.

In regard to this clone: An end of the junction differs from the germline gene, which may be a read error. J is TRBJ2-3 and V is TRBV7-7, with D unclear. The CDR3 contains 14 residues. Germline CDR1 and CDR2: SSHAT and FNYEAQ (reference sequence). CDR3 bases: TGTGCTAGCAGCGAGTCTTATAGCACAGATACGCAGTATTTT. This translates into CASSESYSTDTQYF.

V is TRBV28 and J is TRBJ1-5; D is uncertain. The CDR3 spans 12 residues. Trimming took off 7 bases at V and 4 bases at J, with 8 bases between the two ends. Germline V CDR1 and CDR2: MDHEN, SYDVKM. The CDR3: CASTRRNQPQHF. CDR3 sequence (DNA): TGTGCCAGCACCCGCAGGAATCAGCCCCAGCATTTT.

The V and J genes are TRBV5-5 and TRBJ1-5; D may be TRBD1 (6 bases). This CDR3 is 15 amino acids long. Germline CDR1 SGHKS, CDR2 YYEKEE (reference sequence). With 2 bases removed from V and 4 bases from J, the gap between germline ends came to 13 bases. CDR3 nucleotides: TGTGCCAGCAGCTTCAGGGGACTATCAAATCAGCCCCAGCATTTT. Its protein is CASSFRGLSNQPQHF.

The J gene is TRBJ1-3, the V gene TRBV7-6; D unresolved. This CDR3 contains 17 residues. The germline V gene encodes CDR1 SGHVS and CDR2 FNYEAQ. V was clipped by 1 base and J by 0 bases, with 13 bases between them. CDR3 coding DNA: TGTGCCAGCAGCTTAGGGGCGACCAGGCACTCTGGAAACACCATATATTTT. Encoded protein: CASSLGATRHSGNTIYF.

This clone was recorded a few times. The V and J genes are TRBV28 and TRBJ2-1; D remains ambiguous. This CDR3 has 12 amino acids. Trimming stripped 6 bases from V and 5 bases from J, with 8 bases between. Germline CDR1 is MDHEN and CDR2 is SYDVKM. CDR3 in amino acids: CASSYTDNEQFF. CDR3 coding DNA: TGTGCCAGCAGCTATACAGACAATGAGCAGTTCTTC.

This chain joins TRBV14 and TRBJ2-2; maybe TRBD2 (6 bases). The length of the CDR3 is 15 residues. Trimming stripped 0 bases from V and 4 bases from J, with 9 bases between. CDR1 and CDR2 (germline): SGHDN, FVKESK. CDR3 protein: CASSQELAVTGELFF. The CDR3 DNA is TGTGCCAGCAGCCAAGAACTAGCCGTCACCGGGGAGCTGTTTTTT.

This chain uses TRBV28 with TRBJ2-5, with a weak D call TRBD1 (5 bases). Per the germline V gene, CDR1 is MDHEN and CDR2 is SYDVKM. The CDR3 consists of 13 residues. Between the trimmed V and J ends, which lost 2 bases and 7 bases, there was a span of 11 bases. The DNA of the CDR3 is TGTGCCAGCAGTTTAGCAGGGCTCCTGACCCAGTACTTC. Translation gives CASSLAGLLTQYF.

A few counts support this clone. This sequence joins TRBV19 and TRBJ2-2, with D possibly being TRBD1 (5 bases). The V gene's germline CDR1 is LNHDA and CDR2 SQIVND (reference sequence). Trimming pared 3 bases from V and 4 bases from J, leaving 15 bases between. There are 16 residues in the CDR3. In DNA, the CDR3 is TGTGCCAGTAGTATCAATAGGGGCGTGGGCACCGGGGAGCTGTTTTTT. Translating it yields CASSINRGVGTGELFF.

J is TRBJ2-3 and V is TRBV2; D call uncertain. Per germline, CDR1 SNHLY and CDR2 FYNNEI. With 4 bases removed from V and 15 bases from J, the gap between germline ends came to 11 bases. The CDR3 runs 10 residues. In DNA, the CDR3 is TGTGCCAGCAGTGGGGGTTTTTGTTATTTT. This sequence encodes CASSGGFCYF.

The rearrangement joins TRBV10-3 to TRBJ2-2; the D gene could be TRBD1 or TRBD2 (6 bases each). Germline CDR1 and CDR2: ENHRY and SYGVKD. CDR3 length equals 15 residues. V was cut by 6 bases and J by 5 bases, with 16 bases left in between. The CDR3 region has the DNA TGTGCCATCAGGGGCGTGGGGGGCGCTACCGGGGAGCTGTTTTTT. It codes for CAIRGVGGATGELFF.

This chain connects TRBV10-3 to TRBJ1-1, with 10 nucleotides matching TRBD1. The trim removed 4 bases at V and 0 bases at J, leaving 5 bases unmatched. The CDR3 covers 16 residues. CDR1 ENHRY and CDR2 SYGVKD come from the germline V gene. The CDR3 region is CAISVGTGAMNTEAFF. CDR3 in DNA: TGTGCCATCAGTGTTGGGACAGGGGCCATGAACACTGAAGCTTTCTTT.

In this sample, this clone turned up once. This chain links TRBV6-5 with TRBJ1-3, with D maybe TRBD1 (5 bases). Trimming stripped 0 bases from V and 3 bases from J, with 9 bases between. Per germline, CDR1 MNHEY and CDR2 SVGAGI. The CDR3 extends over 15 amino acids. The CDR3 spells CASSYSGAIGNTIYF. The DNA of the CDR3 is TGTGCCAGCAGTTACTCAGGGGCTATTGGAAACACCATATATTTT.

CDR3 sequence: CAAGASGSYEQYF. The CDR3 nucleotides are TGTGCCGCAGGCGCTAGCGGGAGCTACGAGCAGTACTTC. The chain links TRBV10-3 to TRBJ2-7; 10 nucleotides agree with TRBD2. Germline V gives CDR1 ENHRY, CDR2 SYGVKD. V shed 11 bases and J 3 bases; nucleotides not matched to a gene: 7. The CDR3 runs to 13 residues.

This clone was seen only a few times. The chain joins TRBV13 to TRBJ2-2; no definite D call. The ends were cut back, 1 base at V and 6 bases at J, with 6 bases in the middle. This CDR3 spans 13 amino acids. From germline, CDR1 is PRHDT and CDR2 FYEKMQ (reference sequence). The CDR3 DNA reads TGTGCCAGCAGCTTAGCGGTGGCCGGGGAGCTGTTTTTT. Translated, it gives CASSLAVAGELFF. Variable domain in full (rest from reference TRBV13 and TRBJ2-2): AAGVIQSPRHLIKEKRETATLKCYPIPRHDTVYWYQQGPGQDPQFLISFYEKMQSDKGSIPDRFSAQQFSDYHSELNMSSLELGDSALYFCASSLAVAGELFFGEGSRLTVL.

This clone came up a few times. The chain is built from TRBV7-2 and TRBJ2-5; possible D gene TRBD2, 5 bases. The CDR3 is made up of 12 amino acids. CDR1 and CDR2 (germline): SGHTA, FQGNSA. Trimming stripped 5 bases from V and 5 bases from J, with 9 bases between. The CDR3 DNA reads as TGTGCCAGCAGCCCGAGAGGGGAGACCCAGTACTTC. It encodes CASSPRGETQYF.

This clone came up a few times. The chain carries TRBV6-1 and TRBJ2-3; 7 bases are shared with TRBD2. V lost 0 bases, J lost 3 bases, and 9 bases stayed unmatched. Germline V gene lookup returns CDR1 MNHNS and CDR2 SASEGT. The CDR3 spans 17 residues. CDR3 in amino acids: CASSEALRAGKTDTQYF. DNA of the CDR3: TGTGCCAGCAGTGAAGCGCTTAGAGCGGGAAAGACAGATACGCAGTATTTT.

V usage is TRBV7-2 and J usage is TRBJ2-2, with D unclear. Germline V lookup: CDR1 SGHTA, CDR2 FQGNSA. With 1 base removed from V and 3 bases from J, the gap between germline ends came to 9 bases. The CDR3 extends over 15 amino acids. For the CDR3, the DNA is TGTGCCAGCAGCTTAGGGAGCCTGGACACCGGGGAGCTGTTTTTT. It specifies CASSLGSLDTGELFF.

CDR3 coding DNA: TGTGCCAGCCAGGAGAACACTGAAGCTTTCTTT. Encoded protein: CASQENTEAFF. This sequence joins TRBV2 and TRBJ1-1; D remains unclear. Trimming removed 8 bases from V and 1 base from J, with 5 bases in between. Germline V gives CDR1 SNHLY, CDR2 FYNNEI. This CDR3 has 11 amino acids.

V usage is TRBV28 and J usage is TRBJ2-7; TRBD2 matches 13 bases. The CDR3 loop spans 14 amino acids. Trimming took 7 bases from V and 6 from J; bases not matched to a gene: 6. Germline assignment: CDR1 MDHEN and CDR2 SYDVKM. For the CDR3, the DNA is TGTGCCAGCAACAAACTAGCGGGAGGGGGCGAGCAGTACTTC. Protein: CASNKLAGGGEQYF. The entire variable domain, with the rest obtained from reference TRBV28 and TRBJ2-7, is as follows: DVKVTQSSRYLVKRTGEKVFLECVQDMDHENMFWYRQDPGLGLRLIYFSYDVKMKEKGDIPEGYSVSREKKERFSLILESASTNQTSMYLCASNKLAGGGEQYFGPGTRLTVT.

This clone was detected only once. V usage is TRBV15 and J usage is TRBJ2-3; D is ambiguous. The germline V gene has CDR1 LNHNV and CDR2 YYDKDF (reference sequence). The CDR3 has 12 residues. Between the trimmed V and J ends, which lost 4 bases and 4 bases, there was a span of 6 bases. CDR3 region: CATSKTSDTQYF. CDR3 sequence (DNA): TGTGCCACCAGCAAGACATCAGATACGCAGTATTTT.

This clone appeared a few times. The V call is TRBV5-4, the J call TRBJ1-5, with D unresolved. Germline-derived CDR1 and CDR2 are SGHNT and YYREEE (reference sequence). The CDR3 extends over 13 amino acids. V was pared by 1 base and J by 4 bases, with 6 bases between. In DNA form, the CDR3 reads TGTGCCAGCAGCTTGCTACCGAATCAGCCCCAGCATTTT. This codes for CASSLLPNQPQHF.

This sequence joins TRBV7-9 and TRBJ2-1, with D possibly TRBD2 on 5 matching bases. The germline V gene encodes CDR1 SEHNR and CDR2 FQNEAQ (reference sequence). The CDR3 length is 12 residues. Trimming took 5 bases from V and 8 from J, leaving 10 bases between them. The DNA of the CDR3 is TGTGCCAGCAGCCGCGGGTGGTATGAGCAGTTCTTC. Its protein product is CASSRGWYEQFF.